This T cell receptor beta chain was identified during a study of CD8+ T cells in alopecia areata. Overall study results and limits: Numerous clones, expanded in lesions, remained in scalp and blood during tofacitinib. Expanded CD8+ clones among the top 100, and scalp clonality, were significantly decreased by tofacitinib.

In regard to this clone: Its antigen is unidentified.

RNA, once extracted, was reverse transcribed into cDNA for use as the sequencing template. Repertoires were generated with immunoSEQ multiplex PCR, while TCRdb's copy carries only in-frame clones and drops some. The table has over 85,000 clones, around 60% seen once. Treatment of the sample: oral pan-JAK inhibitor, 5-10 mg twice daily. This clonotype was obtained from a human donor with alopecia areata. The sequences come from CD8+ T cells sorted from blood, collected at week 4, from a patient treated with tofacitinib.

As DNA, the CDR3 is TGCAGCGTCAGCGTGACTAGCGGGGGGGCAGATGAGCAGTTCTTC. Encoded protein: CSVSVTSGGADEQFF. The chain employs TRBV29-1 and TRBJ2-1, with 14 bases identical to TRBD2. After removal of 6 bases from V and 8 bases from J, the junction contained 9 bases not matched to a gene. The CDR3 extends over 15 amino acids. The V gene's germline CDR1 is SQVTM and CDR2 ANQGSEA.